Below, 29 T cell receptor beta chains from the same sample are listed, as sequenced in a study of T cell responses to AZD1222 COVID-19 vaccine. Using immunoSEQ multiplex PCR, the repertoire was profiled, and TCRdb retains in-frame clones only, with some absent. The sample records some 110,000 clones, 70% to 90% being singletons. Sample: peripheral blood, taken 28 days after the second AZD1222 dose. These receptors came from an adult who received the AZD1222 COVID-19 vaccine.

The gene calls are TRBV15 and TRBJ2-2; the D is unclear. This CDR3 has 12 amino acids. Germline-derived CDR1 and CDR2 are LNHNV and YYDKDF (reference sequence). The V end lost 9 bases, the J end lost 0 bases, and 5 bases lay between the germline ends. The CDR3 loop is CATKTNTGELFF. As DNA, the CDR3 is TGTGCCACTAAAACGAACACCGGGGAGCTGTTTTTT.

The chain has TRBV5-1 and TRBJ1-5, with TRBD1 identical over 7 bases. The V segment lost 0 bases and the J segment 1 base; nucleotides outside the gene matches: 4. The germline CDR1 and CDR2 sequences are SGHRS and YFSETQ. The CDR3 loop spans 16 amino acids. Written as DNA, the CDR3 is TGCGCCAGCAGCTTGGTTCCAGGGGGGAGCAATCAGCCCCAGCATTTT. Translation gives CASSLVPGGSNQPQHF.

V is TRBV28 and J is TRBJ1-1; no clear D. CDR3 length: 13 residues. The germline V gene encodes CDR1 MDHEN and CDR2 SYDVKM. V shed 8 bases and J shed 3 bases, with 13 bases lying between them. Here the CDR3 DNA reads TGTGCCAGCGCTCGGGATCCGTACACTGAAGCTTTCTTT. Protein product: CASARDPYTEAFF.

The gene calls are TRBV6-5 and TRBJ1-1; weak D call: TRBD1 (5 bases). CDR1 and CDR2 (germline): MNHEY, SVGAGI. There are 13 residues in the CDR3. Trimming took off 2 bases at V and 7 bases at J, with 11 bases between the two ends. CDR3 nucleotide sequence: TGTGCCAGCAGTTACAGGGGCCAACTTGAAGCTTTCTTT. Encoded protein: CASSYRGQLEAFF.

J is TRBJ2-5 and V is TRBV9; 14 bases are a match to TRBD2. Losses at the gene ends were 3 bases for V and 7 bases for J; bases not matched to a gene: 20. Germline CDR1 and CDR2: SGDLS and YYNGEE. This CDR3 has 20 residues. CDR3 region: CASSAEPGLAGAGGLGTQYF. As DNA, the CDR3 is TGTGCCAGCAGCGCCGAACCGGGACTAGCGGGAGCGGGGGGTCTTGGGACCCAGTACTTC.

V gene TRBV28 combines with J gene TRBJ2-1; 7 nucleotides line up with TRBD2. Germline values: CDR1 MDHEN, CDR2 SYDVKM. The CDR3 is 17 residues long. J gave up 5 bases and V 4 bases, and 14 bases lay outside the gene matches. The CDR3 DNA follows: TGTGCCAGCAGTTACCCCGCCTGGGGGGAGGGAAACAATGAGCAGTTCTTC. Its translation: CASSYPAWGEGNNEQFF.

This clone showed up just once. DNA of the CDR3: TGCAGCGTAGTTTCTGGCCTCTCCTACAATGAGCAGTTCTTC. This sequence encodes CSVVSGLSYNEQFF. The V gene is TRBV29-1, the J gene TRBJ2-1; D remains unclear. This CDR3 is 14 amino acids long. The V gene's germline CDR1 is SQVTM and CDR2 ANQGSEA. Trimming shortened V by 6 bases and J by 0 bases, and 12 bases separated the two germline ends.

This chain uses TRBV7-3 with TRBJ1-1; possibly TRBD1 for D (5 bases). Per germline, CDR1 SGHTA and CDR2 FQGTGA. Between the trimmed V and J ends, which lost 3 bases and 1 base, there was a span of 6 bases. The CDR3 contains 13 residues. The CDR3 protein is CASSFTGNTEAFF. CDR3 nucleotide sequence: TGTGCCAGCAGCTTCACAGGGAACACTGAAGCTTTCTTT.

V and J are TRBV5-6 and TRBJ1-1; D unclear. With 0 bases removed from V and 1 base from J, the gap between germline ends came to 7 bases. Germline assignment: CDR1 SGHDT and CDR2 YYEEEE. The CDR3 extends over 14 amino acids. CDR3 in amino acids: CASSLGQKNTEAFF. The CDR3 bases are TGTGCCAGCAGCTTGGGGCAGAAGAACACTGAAGCTTTCTTT.

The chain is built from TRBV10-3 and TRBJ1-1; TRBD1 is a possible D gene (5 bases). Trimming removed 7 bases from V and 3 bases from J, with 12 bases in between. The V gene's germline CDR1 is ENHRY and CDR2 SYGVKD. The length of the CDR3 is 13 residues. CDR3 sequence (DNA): TGTGCCATCATCGGGGCGTTGGACACTGAAGCTTTCTTT. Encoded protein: CAIIGALDTEAFF.

The CDR3 DNA follows: TGTGCCAGCAAGTCGTTGGGAGATCAGCCCCAGCATTTT. Its protein is CASKSLGDQPQHF. This chain uses TRBV6-5 with TRBJ1-5; no reliable D call. V was trimmed by 7 bases and J by 5 bases, leaving 12 bases between them. The V gene's germline CDR1 is MNHEY and CDR2 SVGAGI. This CDR3 is 13 amino acids long.

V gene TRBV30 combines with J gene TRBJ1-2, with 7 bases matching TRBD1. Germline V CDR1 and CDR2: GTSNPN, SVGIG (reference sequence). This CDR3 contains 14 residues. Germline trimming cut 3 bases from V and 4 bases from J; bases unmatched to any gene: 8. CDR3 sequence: CAWSIQGTFYGYTF. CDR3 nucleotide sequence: TGTGCCTGGAGCATACAGGGGACATTCTATGGCTACACCTTC.

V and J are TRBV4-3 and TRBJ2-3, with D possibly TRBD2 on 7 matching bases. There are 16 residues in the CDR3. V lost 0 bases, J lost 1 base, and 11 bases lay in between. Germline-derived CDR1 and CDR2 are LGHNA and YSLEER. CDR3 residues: CASSQDGRGGTDTQYF. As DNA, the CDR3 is TGCGCCAGCAGCCAAGATGGGAGGGGGGGCACAGATACGCAGTATTTT.

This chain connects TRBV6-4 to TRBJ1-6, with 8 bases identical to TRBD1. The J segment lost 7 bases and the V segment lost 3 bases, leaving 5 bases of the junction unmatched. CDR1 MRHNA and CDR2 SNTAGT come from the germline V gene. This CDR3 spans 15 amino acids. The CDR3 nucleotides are TGTGCCAGCAGTGAAAGTCCAGGGGGCAATTCACCCCTCCACTTT. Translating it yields CASSESPGGNSPLHF.

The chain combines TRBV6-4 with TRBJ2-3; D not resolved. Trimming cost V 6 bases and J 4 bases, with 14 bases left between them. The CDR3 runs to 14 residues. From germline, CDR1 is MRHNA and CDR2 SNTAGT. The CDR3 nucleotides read TGTGCCAGCAGACCGGACCCGGCTGCAGATACGCAGTATTTT. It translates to CASRPDPAADTQYF.

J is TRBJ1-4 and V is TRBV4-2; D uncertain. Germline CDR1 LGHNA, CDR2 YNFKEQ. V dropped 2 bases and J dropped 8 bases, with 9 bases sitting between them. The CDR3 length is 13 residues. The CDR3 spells CASSQMIREKLFF. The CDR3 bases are TGTGCCAGCAGCCAAATGATTCGGGAAAAACTGTTTTTT.

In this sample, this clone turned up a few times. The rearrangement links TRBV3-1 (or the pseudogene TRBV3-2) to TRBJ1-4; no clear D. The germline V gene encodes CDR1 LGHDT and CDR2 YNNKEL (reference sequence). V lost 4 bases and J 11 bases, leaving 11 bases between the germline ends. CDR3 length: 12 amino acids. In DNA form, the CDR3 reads TGTGCCAGCAGCCGGACTGACATGAAACTGTTTTTT. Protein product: CASSRTDMKLFF.

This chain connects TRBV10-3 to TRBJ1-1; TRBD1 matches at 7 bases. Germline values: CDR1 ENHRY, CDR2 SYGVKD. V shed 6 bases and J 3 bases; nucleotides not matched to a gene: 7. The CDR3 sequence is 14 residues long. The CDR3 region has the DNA TGTGCCATCAGCACCGGGACAGATTACACTGAAGCTTTCTTT. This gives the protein CAISTGTDYTEAFF.

The CDR3 is CASSYSIALGTNEQFF. The CDR3 DNA follows: TGTGCCAGCAGTTACTCGATAGCGTTAGGTACGAATGAGCAGTTCTTC. The chain combines TRBV6-6 with TRBJ2-1, with D perhaps matching TRBD2 (5 bases). The CDR3 is 16 amino acids. The germline V and J ends were trimmed by 0 bases and 7 bases, with 16 bases remaining between them. Germline V gene data show CDR1 as MNHNY and CDR2 as SVGAGI (reference sequence).

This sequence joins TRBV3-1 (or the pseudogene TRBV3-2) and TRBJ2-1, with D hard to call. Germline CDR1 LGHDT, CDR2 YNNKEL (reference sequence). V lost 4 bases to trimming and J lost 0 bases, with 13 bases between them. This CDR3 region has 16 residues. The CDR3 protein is CASSPPGRTSYNEQFF. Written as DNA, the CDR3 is TGTGCCAGCAGCCCCCCCGGGCGGACCTCCTACAATGAGCAGTTCTTC.

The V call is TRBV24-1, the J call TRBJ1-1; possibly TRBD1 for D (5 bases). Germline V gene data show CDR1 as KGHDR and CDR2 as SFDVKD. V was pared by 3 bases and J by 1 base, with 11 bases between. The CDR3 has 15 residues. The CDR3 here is CATSDGTGGNTEAFF. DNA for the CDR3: TGTGCCACCAGTGATGGGACGGGAGGGAACACTGAAGCTTTCTTT.

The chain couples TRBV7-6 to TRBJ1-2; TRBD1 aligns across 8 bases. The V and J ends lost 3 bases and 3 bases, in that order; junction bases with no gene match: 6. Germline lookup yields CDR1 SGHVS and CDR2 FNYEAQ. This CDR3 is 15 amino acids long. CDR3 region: CASSFSAGGDYGYTF. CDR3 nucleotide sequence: TGTGCCAGCAGCTTCTCCGCAGGGGGCGACTATGGCTACACCTTC. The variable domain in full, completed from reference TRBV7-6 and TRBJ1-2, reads GAGVSQSPRYKVTKRGQDVALRCDPISGHVSLYWYRQALGQGPEFLTYFNYEAQQDKSGLPNDRFSAERPEGSISTLTIQRTEQRDSAMYRCASSFSAGGDYGYTFGSGTRLTVV.

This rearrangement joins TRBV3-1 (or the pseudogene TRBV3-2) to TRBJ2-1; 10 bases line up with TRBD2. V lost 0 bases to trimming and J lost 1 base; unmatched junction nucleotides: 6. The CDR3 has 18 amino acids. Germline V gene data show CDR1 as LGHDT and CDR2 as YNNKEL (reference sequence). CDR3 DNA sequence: TGTGCCAGCAGCCAAGATTCCCTTAGCGGGGGGTCCTACAATGAGCAGTTCTTC. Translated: CASSQDSLSGGSYNEQFF.

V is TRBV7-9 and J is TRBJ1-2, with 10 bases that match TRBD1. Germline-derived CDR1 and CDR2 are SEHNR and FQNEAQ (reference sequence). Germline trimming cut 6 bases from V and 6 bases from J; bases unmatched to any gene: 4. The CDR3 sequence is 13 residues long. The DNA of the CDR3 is TGTGCCAGCAGTCGACAGGGGGCTAATGGCTACACCTTC. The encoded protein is CASSRQGANGYTF.

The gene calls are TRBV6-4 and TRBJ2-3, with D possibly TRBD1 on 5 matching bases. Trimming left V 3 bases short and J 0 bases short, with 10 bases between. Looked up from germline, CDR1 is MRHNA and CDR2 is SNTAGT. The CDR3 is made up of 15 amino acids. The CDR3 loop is CASSEGQGSTDTQYF. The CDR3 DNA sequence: TGTGCCAGCAGTGAAGGGCAGGGCAGCACAGATACGCAGTATTTT.

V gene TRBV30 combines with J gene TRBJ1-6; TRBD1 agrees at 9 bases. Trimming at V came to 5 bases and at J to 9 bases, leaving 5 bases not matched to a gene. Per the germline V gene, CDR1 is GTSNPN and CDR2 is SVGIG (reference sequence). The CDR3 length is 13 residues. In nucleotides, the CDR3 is TGTGCCTGGCGACAGGGGGTTCCTTCACCCCTCCACTTT. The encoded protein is CAWRQGVPSPLHF.

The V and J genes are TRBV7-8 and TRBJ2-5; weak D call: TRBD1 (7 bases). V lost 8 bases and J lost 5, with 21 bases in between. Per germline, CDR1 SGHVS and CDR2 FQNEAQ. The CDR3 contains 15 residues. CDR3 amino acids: CASYPIQGGRETQYF. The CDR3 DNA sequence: TGTGCCAGCTACCCGATCCAGGGGGGCCGGGAGACCCAGTACTTC.

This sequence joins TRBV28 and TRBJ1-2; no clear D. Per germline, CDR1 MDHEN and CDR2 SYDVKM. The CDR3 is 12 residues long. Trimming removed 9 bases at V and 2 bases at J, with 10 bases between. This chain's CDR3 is CASAVLNYGYTF. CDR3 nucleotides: TGTGCCAGTGCAGTATTGAACTATGGCTACACCTTC.

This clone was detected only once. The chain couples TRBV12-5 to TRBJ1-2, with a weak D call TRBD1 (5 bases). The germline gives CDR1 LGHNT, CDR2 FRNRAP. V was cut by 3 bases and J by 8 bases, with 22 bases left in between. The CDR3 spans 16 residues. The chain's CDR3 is CASGLVSVGEAPGYTF. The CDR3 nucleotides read TGTGCTAGTGGTTTAGTTTCGGTAGGGGAGGCGCCCGGCTACACCTTC.